Shown below are 29 T cell receptor beta chains from a single sample sequenced in a study of cytomegalovirus exposure and HLA in healthy donors. Assay: immunoSEQ multiplex PCR; the TCRdb copy retains only in-frame clones and omits some. The sample carries about 160,000 clones, roughly 95% recorded once. The specimen was PBMCs. The source of these receptors is a woman younger than 35 in good health and CMV-seronegative.

V and J are TRBV19 and TRBJ1-2; the match to TRBD1 covers 7 bases. The germline V gene has CDR1 LNHDA and CDR2 SQIVND (reference sequence). After removal of 3 bases from V and 8 bases from J, the junction contained 12 bases not matched to a gene. The CDR3 is 15 residues long. The CDR3 here is CASSIRSGTASGYTF. CDR3 DNA sequence: TGTGCCAGTAGTATTCGAAGTGGGACAGCCTCCGGCTACACCTTC.

The V and J genes are TRBV5-8 and TRBJ1-3; D not resolved. In germline, CDR1 is SGHTS, CDR2 YDEGEE. V was clipped by 0 bases and J by 2 bases, with 9 bases between them. The length of the CDR3 is 15 residues. The DNA for the CDR3 is TGTGCCAGCAGCTTGGGCGGCGGTACTGGAAACACCATATATTTT. This gives the protein CASSLGGGTGNTIYF.

The rearrangement links TRBV19 to TRBJ1-2; tentatively, D is TRBD1 (6 bases). CDR1 is LNHDA and CDR2 is SQIVND in the germline V gene (reference sequence). This CDR3 has 13 residues. Trimming pared 3 bases from V and 5 bases from J, leaving 10 bases between. The CDR3 region is CASSMGAGYGYTF. The CDR3 DNA follows: TGTGCCAGTAGTATGGGGGCCGGGTATGGCTACACCTTC.

CDR3 in DNA: TGTGCCAGCAGCTTACAGGGGGCGGCTGGCTACACCTTC. Translating it yields CASSLQGAAGYTF. The chain combines TRBV7-9 with TRBJ1-2; TRBD1 matches 8 bases. The germline V gene encodes CDR1 SEHNR and CDR2 FQNEAQ (reference sequence). The length of the CDR3 is 13 residues. V lost 2 bases to trimming and J lost 7 bases; unmatched junction nucleotides: 3.

The rearrangement joins TRBV6-5 to TRBJ1-4; 12 nucleotides match TRBD1. The V segment lost 5 bases and the J segment 8 bases; nucleotides outside the gene matches: 3. CDR1 and CDR2 from the germline V gene are MNHEY and SVGAGI. The CDR3 length is 14 residues. The DNA for the CDR3 is TGTGCCAGCAGTAGGGACAGGGGGCGGGAAAAACTGTTTTTT. Translated: CASSRDRGREKLFF.

The chain links TRBV27 to TRBJ1-2; 8 positions agree with TRBD1. The CDR3 spans 13 residues. Germline V gene sequence: CDR1 MNHEY, CDR2 SMNVEV (reference sequence). V gave up 5 bases and J gave up 4 bases; unmatched junction bases: 3. CDR3 coding DNA: TGTGCCAGCAGTGGGGACAGGACCTATGGCTACACCTTC. Its translation is CASSGDRTYGYTF.

V usage is TRBV6-5 and J usage is TRBJ2-2; TRBD1 might be the D (6 bases). Germline assignment: CDR1 MNHEY and CDR2 SVGAGI. This CDR3 is 13 amino acids long. V gave up 4 bases and J gave up 7 bases, with 10 bases separating them. CDR3: CASSFQGHGELFF. The CDR3, as DNA: TGTGCCAGCAGTTTTCAGGGGCACGGGGAGCTGTTTTTT.

CDR3 bases: TGTGCCAGCAGCCCACTCCCACCCAACGAAAAACTGTTTTTT. Its translation is CASSPLPPNEKLFF. This chain uses TRBV5-5 with TRBJ1-4; D ambiguous. CDR1 is SGHKS and CDR2 is YYEKEE in the germline V gene (reference sequence). With 4 bases removed from V and 8 bases from J, the gap between germline ends came to 15 bases. The CDR3 consists of 14 residues.

The chain combines TRBV27 with TRBJ2-7; D gene unclear. CDR3 length equals 13 residues. Germline CDR1 MNHEY, CDR2 SMNVEV (reference sequence). With 5 bases removed from V and 9 bases from J, the gap between germline ends came to 17 bases. DNA of the CDR3: TGTGCCAGCAGTATACGACAAGGCCGTGGGCAGTACTTC. This sequence encodes CASSIRQGRGQYF.

This clone was counted between two and nine times. V is TRBV7-9 and J is TRBJ1-5, with 8 bases fitting TRBD1. J gave up 6 bases and V 3 bases, and 7 bases lay outside the gene matches. The CDR3 sequence is 15 residues long. The V gene's germline CDR1 is SEHNR and CDR2 FQNEAQ (reference sequence). CDR3 loop: CASSLDRVGVQPQHF. CDR3 sequence (DNA): TGTGCCAGCAGCTTGGACAGGGTCGGGGTTCAGCCCCAGCATTTT.

The chain uses TRBV2 and TRBJ2-7; D unresolved. Trimming took 2 bases from V and 1 from J, leaving 12 bases between them. The CDR3 contains 15 residues. In germline, CDR1 is SNHLY, CDR2 FYNNEI. CDR3 loop: CASSENREDSYEQYF. CDR3 nucleotide sequence: TGTGCCAGCAGTGAAAACAGAGAAGATTCCTACGAGCAGTACTTC.

This chain uses TRBV11-3 with TRBJ1-5, with D possibly being TRBD1 (6 bases). The CDR3 covers 14 residues. CDR1 and CDR2 from the germline V gene are SGHNT and YENEEA. Trimming pared 5 bases from V and 3 bases from J, leaving 11 bases between. The CDR3 spells CASSPQGTNQPQHF. The CDR3 nucleotides read TGTGCCAGCAGCCCCCAGGGGACCAATCAGCCCCAGCATTTT.

The V call is TRBV14, the J call TRBJ2-7; possibly TRBD2 for D (5 bases). This CDR3 has 13 amino acids. With 4 bases removed from V and 2 bases from J, the gap between germline ends came to 9 bases. Germline V gene sequence: CDR1 SGHDN, CDR2 FVKESK. The CDR3 here is CASSPRGAYEQYF. CDR3 in DNA: TGTGCCAGCAGCCCCCGGGGAGCCTACGAGCAGTACTTC.

The V gene is TRBV5-6, the J gene TRBJ1-4; 7 bases fit TRBD1. With 3 bases clipped from V and 5 bases from J, the junction kept 4 bases outside the gene matches. The CDR3 is made up of 14 amino acids. CDR1 is SGHDT, CDR2 YYEEEE, per germline. CDR3 protein: CASSSGTVNEKLFF. DNA for the CDR3: TGTGCCAGCAGCTCCGGGACAGTAAATGAAAAACTGTTTTTT.

The rearrangement uses TRBV2 and TRBJ2-3, with D perhaps TRBD1 (5 bases). The CDR3 has 12 residues. Germline V lookup: CDR1 SNHLY, CDR2 FYNNEI. V was cut by 6 bases and J by 10 bases, with 14 bases left in between. CDR3 DNA: TGTGCCAGCAGCGTGGGGCCAGCAGCGCAGTATTTT. Translating it yields CASSVGPAAQYF.

This clone was seen a few times. This rearrangement joins TRBV6-6 to TRBJ2-7, with D possibly being TRBD2 (5 bases). The CDR3 is 13 residues long. V lost 8 bases and J lost 9, with 20 bases in between. Germline CDR1 MNHNY, CDR2 SVGAGI (reference sequence). CDR3 DNA: TGTGCCAGCTCTTTCCTGTCTGCCGAGGGGCAGTACTTC. Translating it yields CASSFLSAEGQYF.

V usage is TRBV30 and J usage is TRBJ2-1, with 7 bases lining up with TRBD1. The CDR3 is 17 amino acids. Looked up from germline, CDR1 is GTSNPN and CDR2 is SVGIG (reference sequence). J lost 1 base, V lost 1 base, and 10 bases had no gene match. CDR3: CAWSEGTTGSSYNEQFF. The CDR3 bases are TGTGCCTGGAGTGAAGGGACGACAGGGTCATCCTACAATGAGCAGTTCTTC.

Only one count was recorded for this clone. The V gene is TRBV9, the J gene TRBJ2-1, with 7 bases lining up with TRBD1. Germline V gene data show CDR1 as SGDLS and CDR2 as YYNGEE. The CDR3 is 15 amino acids. J gave up 6 bases and V 3 bases, and 9 bases lay outside the gene matches. Here the CDR3 DNA reads TGTGCCAGCAGCGCTGGGTTGTCAGGGGGCAATGAGCAGTTCTTC. Translation: CASSAGLSGGNEQFF.

The V and J genes are TRBV11-2 and TRBJ2-5, with a tentative D call TRBD1 (5 bases). Germline-derived CDR1 and CDR2 are SGHAT and FQNNGV. The germline V and J ends were trimmed by 5 bases and 3 bases, with 10 bases remaining between them. The CDR3 extends over 13 amino acids. CDR3 DNA sequence: TGTGCCAGCAGCCGTGACAGTAAAGAGACCCAGTACTTC. It is translated as CASSRDSKETQYF.

This chain connects TRBV4-3 to TRBJ2-7; possible D gene TRBD2, 6 bases. Germline V gives CDR1 LGHNA, CDR2 YSLEER. CDR3 length: 17 residues. Trimming took off 0 bases at V and 0 bases at J, with 15 bases between the two ends. The CDR3 protein is CASSQDYGGSLSYEQYF. The CDR3 nucleotides read TGCGCCAGCAGCCAAGATTATGGGGGGAGCCTCTCCTACGAGCAGTACTTC.

The chain has TRBV10-3 and TRBJ2-7; 7 positions match TRBD1. Germline loops: CDR1 ENHRY, CDR2 SYGVKD. V lost 8 bases, J lost 0 bases, and 4 bases stayed unmatched. The CDR3 is made up of 13 amino acids. The chain's CDR3 is CAIRWDSSYEQYF. CDR3 DNA: TGTGCCATCCGTTGGGACAGCTCCTACGAGCAGTACTTC.

V and J are TRBV5-4 and TRBJ2-1; weak D call: TRBD2 (6 bases). Trimming shortened V by 5 bases and J by 10 bases, and 25 bases separated the two germline ends. Germline assignment: CDR1 SGHNT and CDR2 YYREEE (reference sequence). The CDR3 has 16 residues. In DNA, the CDR3 is TGTGCCAGCAGGTCCCCCGGGAGCGGATCCCCCTCCGAGCAGTTCTTC. As protein: CASRSPGSGSPSEQFF.

V is TRBV27 and J is TRBJ2-3; perhaps TRBD1 as D (6 bases). The CDR3 length is 14 residues. V was cut by 2 bases and J by 4 bases, with 10 bases left in between. The germline CDR1 and CDR2 sequences are MNHEY and SMNVEV (reference sequence). CDR3 amino acids: CASSLTGSPDTQYF. Here the CDR3 DNA reads TGTGCCAGCAGTTTAACAGGGAGCCCAGATACGCAGTATTTT.

V usage is TRBV7-6 and J usage is TRBJ2-7; TRBD2 is a possible D gene (6 bases). The CDR3 spans 14 residues. V lost 5 bases and J 2 bases, leaving 13 bases between the germline ends. The germline CDR1 and CDR2 sequences are SGHVS and FNYEAQ. The CDR3 region is CASSPPGVPYEQYF. The CDR3 bases are TGTGCCAGCAGCCCACCGGGGGTTCCCTACGAGCAGTACTTC.

This chain connects TRBV7-9 to TRBJ2-3; D possibly corresponds to TRBD1 (6 bases). Trimming took off 3 bases at V and 3 bases at J, with 19 bases between the two ends. Germline-derived CDR1 and CDR2 are SEHNR and FQNEAQ (reference sequence). The CDR3 is 17 amino acids. The CDR3 loop reads CASSFWRMAGETDTQYF. The CDR3 DNA reads as TGTGCCAGCAGCTTTTGGCGGATGGCAGGGGAAACAGATACGCAGTATTTT.

CDR3 nucleotides: TGCGCCAGCAGCCGACAGGGAAGTCTGGACAATCAGCCCCAGCATTTT. Amino acids: CASSRQGSLDNQPQHF. The chain uses TRBV4-1 and TRBJ1-5, with 7 bases aligning to TRBD1. Trimming at V came to 4 bases and at J to 3 bases, leaving 9 bases not matched to a gene. CDR1 is MGHRA, CDR2 YSYEKL, per germline. The CDR3 has 16 residues.

The chain is built from TRBV5-4 and TRBJ2-3, with 11 bases fitting TRBD1. Germline V gene lookup returns CDR1 SGHNT and CDR2 YYREEE (reference sequence). This CDR3 has 15 amino acids. V dropped 5 bases and J dropped 3; count of bases not matched to a gene: 5. The CDR3 sequence is CASSSGTGGTDTQYF. For the CDR3, the DNA is TGTGCCAGCAGTTCCGGGACAGGGGGGACAGATACGCAGTATTTT.

The CDR3 loop is CASSQEASGGARQFF. The CDR3 DNA is TGCGCCAGCAGCCAAGAGGCTAGTGGGGGGGCAAGACAGTTCTTC. This chain uses TRBV4-3 with TRBJ2-1, with a possible D match to TRBD2 (7 bases). V shed 0 bases and J shed 13 bases, with 19 bases lying between them. The germline V gene has CDR1 LGHNA and CDR2 YSLEER. This CDR3 comprises 15 residues.

The chain links TRBV2 to TRBJ1-5; tentatively, D is TRBD1 (6 bases). CDR3 length: 14 residues. V lost 3 bases to trimming and J lost 7 bases, with 13 bases between them. Germline assignment: CDR1 SNHLY and CDR2 FYNNEI. CDR3 sequence (DNA): TGTGCCAGCAGTGATTACAGGGAAGGGCAGCCCCAGCATTTT. As protein: CASSDYREGQPQHF.